These T cell receptor beta chains were read from a single sample in a study of T cell responses to AZD1222 COVID-19 vaccine. Clones were sequenced by immunoSEQ multiplex PCR, and TCRdb holds only the in-frame ones, with some missing. The table lists roughly 140,000 clones, around nine tenths of them singletons, with roughly 3.2% in the top ten. The sequences come from peripheral blood, collected on day 0 of AZD1222 vaccination. These receptors all come from an adult in good health. CDR3s include the opening cysteine and the closing phenylalanine or tryptophan. D genes are given only for firm matches. Rows may omit the clone size; those that give it use once, few, many or a size class.

>TRBJ2-3|TRBV11-2|-|-
TGTGCCAGCAGCTTAGATCCAGGGGTTAGATTTAGCGGGAGCACAGATACGCAGTATTTT
CASSLDPGVRFSGSTDTQYF
>TRBJ2-2|TRBV24-1|once|-
TGTGCCACGGCGACCTGGGACGGCCTTTTTTTCTGGCTGTTTTTT
CATATWDGLFFWLFF
>TRBJ2-7|TRBV7-9|-|TRBD2
TGTGCCAGCAGCTCCCGGACTAGCGTTTCCTACGAGCAGTACTTC
CASSSRTSVSYEQYF
>TRBJ2-1|TRBV3-1/TRBV3-2|-|TRBD2
TGTGCCAGCAGCCCTCGGACAGGGAGGGCTAGCGGGAGACCCCATGAGCAGTTCTTC
CASSPRTGRASGRPHEQFF
>TRBJ1-1|TRBV7-2|-|-
TGTGCCAGCAGCTTACAACAAATGGGACCCTATGAAGCTTTCTTT
CASSLQQMGPYEAFF
>TRBJ1-2|TRBV3-1/TRBV3-2|-|-
TGTGCCAGCAGCCAAGAGCCGGCGGGGGGCTATGGCTACACCTTC
CASSQEPAGGYGYTF
>TRBJ1-6|TRBV14|-|-
TGTGCCAGCAGCCAAGGGGGGGGGCATTCACCCCTCCACTTT
CASSQGGGHSPLHF
>TRBJ1-4|TRBV18|-|-
TGTGCCAGCTCACCCCAGGTAGGGGGGCGGTTCCATGAAAAACTGTTTTTT
CASSPQVGGRFHEKLFF
>TRBJ1-3|TRBV30|-|-
TGTGCCTGGATATATTACTCTGGAAACACCATATATTTT
CAWIYYSGNTIYF
>TRBJ2-3|TRBV29-1|-|TRBD1
TGCAGCGTTGAGGTGGGACAGGGCACAGATACGCAGTATTTT
CSVEVGQGTDTQYF
>TRBJ2-7|TRBV12-5|-|-
TGTGCTAGTGGTAGGTCCTCGGGGGCGTCTCTCCACTACGAGCAGTACTTC
CASGRSSGASLHYEQYF
>TRBJ2-3|TRBV27|few|-
TGTGCCAGCAGTTTTCGTCGGGGTAGCACAGATACGCAGTATTTT
CASSFRRGSTDTQYF
>TRBJ2-2|TRBV4-2|-|TRBD2
TGTGCCAGCAGCAGTAATAGCGGGAGTAGGGCCGGGGAGCTGTTTTTT
CASSSNSGSRAGELFF
>TRBJ2-3|TRBV10-2|once|TRBD2
TGCGCCAGCAGCGAGGGACTAGCGGGGAGGGGGTATTTT
CASSEGLAGRGYF
>TRBJ1-1|TRBV4-3|-|TRBD1
TGCGCCAGCAGCCAGTCCCGGGACAGGGCGCGCACTGAAGCTTTCTTT
CASSQSRDRARTEAFF
>TRBJ2-7|TRBV19|-|-
TGTGCCAGTAGTATAGAAATATCAAACAGGGTTTTGCCCTACGAGCAGTACTTC
CASSIEISNRVLPYEQYF
>TRBJ2-7|TRBV5-6|-|-
TGTGCCAGCAGCTTGACAGGGAACGAGCAGTACTTC
CASSLTGNEQYF
>TRBJ1-1|TRBV27|-|-
TGTGCCAGCAGGTCCCAAGGGAACACTGAAGCTTTCTTT
CASRSQGNTEAFF
>TRBJ1-3|TRBV11-3|-|-
TGTGCCAGCAGCTTAGTTTCCTTCACAGGGTCTGGAAACACCATATATTTT
CASSLVSFTGSGNTIYF
>TRBJ1-6|TRBV19|-|-
TGTGCCAGTAGTGTCGTGGGGCAAGATAATTCACCCCTCCACTTT
CASSVVGQDNSPLHF
>TRBJ1-4|TRBV9|-|-
TGTGCCAGCAGCGTAGTCGGGGGCGCAGGTGAAAAACTGTTTTTT
CASSVVGGAGEKLFF
>TRBJ1-2|TRBV18|-|TRBD1
TGTGCCAGCTCACGAGCACGGGACAGGGCTAACTATGGCTACACCTTC
CASSRARDRANYGYTF
>TRBJ1-4|TRBV5-1|-|TRBD1
TGCGCCAGCAGCTTGGCAGGGGGGCTCCCAACTAATGAAAAACTGTTTTTT
CASSLAGGLPTNEKLFF
>TRBJ2-7|TRBV19|-|TRBD2
TGTGCCGTAGGCCGGGGGGGCAGCTCCTACGAGCAGTACTTC
CAVGRGGSSYEQYF
>TRBJ1-1|TRBV7-2|-|-
TGTGCCAGCAGCTTAGGGGGGGAGACTGAAGCTTTCTTT
CASSLGGETEAFF
>TRBJ1-2|TRBV30|-|TRBD1
TGTGCCTGGAGTGTACCAACAGGGGGGGAGGGCTACACCTTC
CAWSVPTGGEGYTF